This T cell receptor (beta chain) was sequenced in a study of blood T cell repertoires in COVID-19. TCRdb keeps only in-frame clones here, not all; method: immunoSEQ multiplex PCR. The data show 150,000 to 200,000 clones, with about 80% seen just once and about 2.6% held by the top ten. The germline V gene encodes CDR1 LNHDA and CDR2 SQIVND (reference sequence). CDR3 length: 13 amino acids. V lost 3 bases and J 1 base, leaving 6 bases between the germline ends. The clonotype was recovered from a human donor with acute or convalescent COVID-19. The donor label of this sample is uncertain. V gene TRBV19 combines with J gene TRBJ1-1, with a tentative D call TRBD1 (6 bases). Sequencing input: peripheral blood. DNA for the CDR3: TGTGCCAGTAGTATGACAGGGAACACTGAAGCTTTCTTT. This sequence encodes CASSMTGNTEAFF.